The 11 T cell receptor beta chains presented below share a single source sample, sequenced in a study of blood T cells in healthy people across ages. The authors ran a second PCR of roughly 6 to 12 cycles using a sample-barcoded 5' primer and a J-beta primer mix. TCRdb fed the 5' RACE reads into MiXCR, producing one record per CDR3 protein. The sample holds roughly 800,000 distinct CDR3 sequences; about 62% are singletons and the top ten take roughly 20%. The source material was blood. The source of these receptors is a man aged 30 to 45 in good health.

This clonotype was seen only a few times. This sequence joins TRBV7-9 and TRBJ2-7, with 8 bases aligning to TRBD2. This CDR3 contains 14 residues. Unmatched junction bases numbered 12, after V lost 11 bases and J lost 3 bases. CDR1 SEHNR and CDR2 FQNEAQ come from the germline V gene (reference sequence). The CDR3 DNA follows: TGTGCCGAGAAAGGCCGGGGGGGCCGCTACGAGCAGTACTTC. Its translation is CAEKGRGGRYEQYF.

CDR3 region: CSVVLRNSFTDTQYF. The CDR3 nucleotides are TGCAGCGTTGTACTAAGGAACAGCTTCACAGATACGCAGTATTTT. V usage is TRBV29-1 and J usage is TRBJ2-3; no clear D gene. The CDR3 has 15 amino acids. The germline V gene encodes CDR1 SQVTM and CDR2 ANQGSEA. Trimming removed 4 bases from V and 2 bases from J, with 16 bases in between.

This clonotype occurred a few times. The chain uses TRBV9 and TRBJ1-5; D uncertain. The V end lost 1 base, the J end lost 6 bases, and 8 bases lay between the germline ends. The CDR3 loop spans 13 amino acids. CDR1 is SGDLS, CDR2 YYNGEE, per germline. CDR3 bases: TGTGCCAGCAGCGTATACCCCGGTCAGCCCCAGCATTTT. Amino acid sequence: CASSVYPGQPQHF.

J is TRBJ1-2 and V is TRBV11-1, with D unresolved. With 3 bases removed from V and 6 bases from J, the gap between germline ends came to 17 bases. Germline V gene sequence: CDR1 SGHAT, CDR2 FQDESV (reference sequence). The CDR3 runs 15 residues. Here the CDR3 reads CASSFDANFRDGYTF. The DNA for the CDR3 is TGTGCCAGCAGCTTTGATGCAAACTTTAGAGATGGCTACACCTTC.

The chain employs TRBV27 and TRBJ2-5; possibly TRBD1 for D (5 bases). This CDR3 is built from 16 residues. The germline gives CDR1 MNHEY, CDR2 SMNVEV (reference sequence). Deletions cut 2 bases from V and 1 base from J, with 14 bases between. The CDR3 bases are TGTGCCAGCAGTTTACGGCAGGGCTTTCCCCAAGAGACCCAGTACTTC. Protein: CASSLRQGFPQETQYF.

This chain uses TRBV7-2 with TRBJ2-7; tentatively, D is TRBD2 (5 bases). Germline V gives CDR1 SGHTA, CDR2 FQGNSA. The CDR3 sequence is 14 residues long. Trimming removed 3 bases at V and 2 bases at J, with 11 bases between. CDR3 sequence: CASSFSSGTYEQYF. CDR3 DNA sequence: TGTGCCAGCAGCTTCTCCAGCGGCACCTACGAGCAGTACTTC.

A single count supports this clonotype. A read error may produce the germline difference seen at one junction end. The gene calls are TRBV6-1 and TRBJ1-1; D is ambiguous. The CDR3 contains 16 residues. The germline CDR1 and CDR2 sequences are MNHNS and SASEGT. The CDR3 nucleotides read TGTGCCGGCAGTAACGCGCGGGCGTCGGAAATGACTGAAGCTTTCTTT. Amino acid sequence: CAGSNARASEMTEAFF.

As DNA, the CDR3 is TGCGCCAGCAGCCAAGACCATCCCCAGGGGGCTAGGTATGGCTACACCTTC. This gives the protein CASSQDHPQGARYGYTF. The rearrangement links TRBV4-1 to TRBJ1-2, with TRBD1 matching 8 bases. With 0 bases clipped from V and 5 bases from J, the junction kept 11 bases outside the gene matches. The CDR3 spans 17 residues. Germline V gene lookup returns CDR1 MGHRA and CDR2 YSYEKL.

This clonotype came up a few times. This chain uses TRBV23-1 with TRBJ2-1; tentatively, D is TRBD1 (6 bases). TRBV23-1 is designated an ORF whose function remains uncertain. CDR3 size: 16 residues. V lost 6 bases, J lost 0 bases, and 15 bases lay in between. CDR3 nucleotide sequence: TGCGCCAGCAGCCTTGGGACACCGAGCTCCTACAATGAGCAGTTCTTC. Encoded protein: CASSLGTPSSYNEQFF.

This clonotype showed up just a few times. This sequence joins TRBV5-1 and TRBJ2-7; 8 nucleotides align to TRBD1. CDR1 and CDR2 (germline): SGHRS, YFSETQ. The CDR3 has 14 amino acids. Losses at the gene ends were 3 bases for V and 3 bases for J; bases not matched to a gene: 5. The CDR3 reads CASSSTGARYEQYF. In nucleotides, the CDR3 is TGCGCCAGCAGCTCGACAGGGGCCCGCTACGAGCAGTACTTC. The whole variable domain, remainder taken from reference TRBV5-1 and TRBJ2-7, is KAGVTQTPRYLIKTRGQQVTLSCSPISGHRSVSWYQQTPGQGLQFLFEYFSETQRNKGNFPGRFSGRQFSNSRSEMNVSTLELGDSALYLCASSSTGARYEQYFGPGTRLTVT.

This CDR3 is CASSTDTTYGYTF. In DNA, the CDR3 is TGCGCCAGCAGCACAGACACAACCTATGGCTACACCTTC. This rearrangement joins TRBV5-1 to TRBJ1-2, with D unclear. V lost 4 bases and J lost 4, with 11 bases in between. This CDR3 comprises 13 residues. Germline V CDR1 and CDR2: SGHRS, YFSETQ.